This T cell receptor beta chain was identified during a study of T cell changes during pregnancy in multiple sclerosis. The method was immunoSEQ multiplex PCR; TCRdb's version includes in-frame clones alone and lacks a portion of them. The repertoire holds 50,000 or so clones, with around 94% as singletons. CDR3 size: 16 residues. The TCR originated in a female donor with multiple sclerosis, enrolled in a pregnancy study. The chain employs TRBV21-1 and TRBJ2-7; the D segment call TRBD1 is taken from the table without a DNA check. TRBV21-1 is a known pseudogene. The material sequenced was CD4+ T cells from peripheral blood mononuclear cells, taken in the third trimester of pregnancy. The CDR3 region is CASSPPSSTGSYEQYF. The CDR3 region has the DNA TGTGCCAGCAGCCCACCATCTTCGACAGGCTCCTACGAGCAGTACTTC.